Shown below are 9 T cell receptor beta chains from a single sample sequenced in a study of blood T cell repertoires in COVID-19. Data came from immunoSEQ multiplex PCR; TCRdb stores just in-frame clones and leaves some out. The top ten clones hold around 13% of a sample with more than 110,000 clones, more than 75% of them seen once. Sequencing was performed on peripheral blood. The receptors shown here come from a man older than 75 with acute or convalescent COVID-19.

In nucleotides, the CDR3 is TGTGCCAGCAGCCCTACACAGGGATTAAACTATGGCTACACCTTC. Translating gives CASSPTQGLNYGYTF. The chain combines TRBV11-2 with TRBJ1-2; TRBD1 might be the D (6 bases). The V and J ends lost 5 bases and 2 bases respectively, with 15 bases between them. The CDR3 has 15 residues. Germline lookup yields CDR1 SGHAT and CDR2 FQNNGV.

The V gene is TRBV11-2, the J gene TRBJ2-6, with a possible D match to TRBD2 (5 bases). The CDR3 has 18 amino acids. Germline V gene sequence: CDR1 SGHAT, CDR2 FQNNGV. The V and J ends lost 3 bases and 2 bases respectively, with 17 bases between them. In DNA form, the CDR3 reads TGTGCCAGCAGCTTTCGTGGTCACCTCGGGGCTGGGGCCAACGTCCTGACTTTC. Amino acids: CASSFRGHLGAGANVLTF.

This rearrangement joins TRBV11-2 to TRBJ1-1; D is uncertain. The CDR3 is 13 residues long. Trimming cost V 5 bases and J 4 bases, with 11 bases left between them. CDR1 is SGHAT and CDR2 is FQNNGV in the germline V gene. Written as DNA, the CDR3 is TGTGCCAGCAGCCCTCGGGGTGCCACTGAAGCTTTCTTT. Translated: CASSPRGATEAFF.

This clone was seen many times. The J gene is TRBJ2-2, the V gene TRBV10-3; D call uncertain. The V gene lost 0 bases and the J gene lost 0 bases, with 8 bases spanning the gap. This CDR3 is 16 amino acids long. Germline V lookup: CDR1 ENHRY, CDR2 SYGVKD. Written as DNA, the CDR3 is TGTGCCATCAGTGAGTCAGCGTGGACGAACACCGGGGAGCTGTTTTTT. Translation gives CAISESAWTNTGELFF.

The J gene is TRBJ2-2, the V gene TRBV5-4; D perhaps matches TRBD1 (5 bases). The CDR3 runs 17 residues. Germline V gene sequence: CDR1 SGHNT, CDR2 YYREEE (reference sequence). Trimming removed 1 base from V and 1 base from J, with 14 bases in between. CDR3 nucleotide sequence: TGTGCCAGCAGCTTGAATCCCAACAGGATGAACACCGGGGAGCTGTTTTTT. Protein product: CASSLNPNRMNTGELFF.

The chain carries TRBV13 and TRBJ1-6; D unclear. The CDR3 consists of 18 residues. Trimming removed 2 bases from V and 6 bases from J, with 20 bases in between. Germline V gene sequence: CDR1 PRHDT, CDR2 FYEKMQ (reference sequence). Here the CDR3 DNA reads TGTGCCAGCAGCTTAAGGGAGCCGGGAGGACTAATTAATTCACCCCTCCACTTT. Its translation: CASSLREPGGLINSPLHF.

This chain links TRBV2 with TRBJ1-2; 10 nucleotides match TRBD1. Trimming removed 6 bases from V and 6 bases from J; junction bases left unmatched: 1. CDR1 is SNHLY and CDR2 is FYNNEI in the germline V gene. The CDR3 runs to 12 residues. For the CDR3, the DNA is TGTGCCAGCAGGACAGGGGGCCATGGCTACACCTTC. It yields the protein CASRTGGHGYTF.

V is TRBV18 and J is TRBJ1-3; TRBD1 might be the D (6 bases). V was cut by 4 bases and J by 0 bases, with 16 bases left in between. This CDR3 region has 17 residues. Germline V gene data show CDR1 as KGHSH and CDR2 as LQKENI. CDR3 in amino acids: CASSQAHRVNSGNTIYF. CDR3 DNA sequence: TGTGCCAGCTCACAAGCCCACAGGGTAAACTCTGGAAACACCATATATTTT.

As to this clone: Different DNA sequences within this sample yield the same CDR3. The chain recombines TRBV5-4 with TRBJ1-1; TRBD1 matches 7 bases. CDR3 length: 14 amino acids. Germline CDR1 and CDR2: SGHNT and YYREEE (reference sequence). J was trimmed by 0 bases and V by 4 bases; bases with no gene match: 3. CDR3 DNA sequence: TGTGCCAGCAGCCTTCAGGGGGTGAACACTGAAGCTTTCTTT. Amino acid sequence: CASSLQGVNTEAFF.